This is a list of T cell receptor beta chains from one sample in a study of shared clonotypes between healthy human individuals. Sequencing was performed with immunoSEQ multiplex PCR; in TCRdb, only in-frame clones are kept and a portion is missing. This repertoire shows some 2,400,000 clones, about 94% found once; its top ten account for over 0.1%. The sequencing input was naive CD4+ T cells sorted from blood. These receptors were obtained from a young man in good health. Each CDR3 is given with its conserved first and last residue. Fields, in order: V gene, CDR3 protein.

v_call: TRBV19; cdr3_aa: CASSIGGRDQPQHF
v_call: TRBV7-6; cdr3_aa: CASSLGGGAPLHF
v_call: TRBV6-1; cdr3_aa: CASSEGGAGLRDIQYF
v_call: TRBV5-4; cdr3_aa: CASSFGDQETQYF
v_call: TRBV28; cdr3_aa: CASSSLNRGSYEQYF
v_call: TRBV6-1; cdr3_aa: CASLRELGGNTIYF
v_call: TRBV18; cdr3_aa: CASSPSGGPGEKLFF
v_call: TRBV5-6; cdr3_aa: CASRRQGGGAEEKLFF
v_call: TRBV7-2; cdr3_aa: CASRTEGGNEKLFF
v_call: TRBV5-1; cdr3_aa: CASSSGAAPLNQETQYF
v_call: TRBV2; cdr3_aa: CASNGGTDQPQHF
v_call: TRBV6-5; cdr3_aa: CASRVSTRAGNGYTF
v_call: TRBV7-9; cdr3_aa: CASSRNTTGNTIYF
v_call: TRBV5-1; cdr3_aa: CASSLGDNPGEQYF
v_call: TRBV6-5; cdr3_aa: CASRETGTVTHEQYF
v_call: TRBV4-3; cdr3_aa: CASSPGSPVPYGYTF
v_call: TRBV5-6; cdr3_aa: CASSLGPFRTGEHEQYF
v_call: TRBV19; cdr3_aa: CASSSGSAKAGELFF
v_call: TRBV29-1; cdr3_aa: CSVVWTSYGYTF
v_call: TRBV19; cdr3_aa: CASKTAGFDYGYTF
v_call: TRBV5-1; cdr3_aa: CASSPGGQREQYF
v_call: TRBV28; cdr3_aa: CASVRRTVAPDTQYF